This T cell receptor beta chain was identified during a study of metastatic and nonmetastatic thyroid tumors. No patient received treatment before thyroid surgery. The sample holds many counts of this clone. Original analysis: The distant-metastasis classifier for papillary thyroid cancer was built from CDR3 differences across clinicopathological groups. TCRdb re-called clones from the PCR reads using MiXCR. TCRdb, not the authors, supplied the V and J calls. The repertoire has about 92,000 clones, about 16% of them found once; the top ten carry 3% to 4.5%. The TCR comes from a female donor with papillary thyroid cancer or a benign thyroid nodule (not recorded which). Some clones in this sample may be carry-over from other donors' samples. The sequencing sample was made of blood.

In DNA, the CDR3 is TGTGCCAGCAGCTTGATCGGGGAGCTGTTTTTT. Translated, it gives CASSLIGELFF. The V and J genes are TRBV11-1 and TRBJ2-2; D gene unclear. This CDR3 has 11 residues. V shed 3 bases and J shed 7 bases, with 3 bases lying between them. Looked up from germline, CDR1 is SGHAT and CDR2 is FQDESV (reference sequence).